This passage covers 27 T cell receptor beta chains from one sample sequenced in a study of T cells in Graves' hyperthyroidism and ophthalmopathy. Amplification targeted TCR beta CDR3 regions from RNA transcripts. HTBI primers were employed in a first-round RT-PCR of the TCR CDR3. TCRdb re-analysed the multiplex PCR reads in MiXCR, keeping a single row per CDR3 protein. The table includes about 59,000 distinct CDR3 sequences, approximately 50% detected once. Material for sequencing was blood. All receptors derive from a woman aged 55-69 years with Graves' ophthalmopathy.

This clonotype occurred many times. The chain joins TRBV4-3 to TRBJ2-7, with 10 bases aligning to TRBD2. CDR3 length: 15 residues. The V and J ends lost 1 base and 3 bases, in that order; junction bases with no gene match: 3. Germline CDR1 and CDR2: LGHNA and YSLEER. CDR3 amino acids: CASSQGLAGDYEQYF. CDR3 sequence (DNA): TGCGCCAGCAGCCAAGGGCTAGCGGGGGACTACGAGCAGTACTTC.

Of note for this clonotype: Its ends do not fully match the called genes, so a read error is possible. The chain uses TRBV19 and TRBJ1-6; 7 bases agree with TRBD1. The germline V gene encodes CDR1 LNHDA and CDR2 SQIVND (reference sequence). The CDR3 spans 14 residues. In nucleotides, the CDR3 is TGTGCCAGTGGCAGGAGGGGGCAGGGTTCATCCCTCCAGTTT. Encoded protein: CASGRRGQGSSLQF.

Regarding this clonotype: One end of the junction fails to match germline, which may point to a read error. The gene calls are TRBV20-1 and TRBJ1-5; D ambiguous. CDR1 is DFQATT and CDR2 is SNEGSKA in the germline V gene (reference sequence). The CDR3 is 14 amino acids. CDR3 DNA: TGCAGTTCTAGAGCCTACGACACAGATCAGCCCCAGCATTTT. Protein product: CSSRAYDTDQPQHF.

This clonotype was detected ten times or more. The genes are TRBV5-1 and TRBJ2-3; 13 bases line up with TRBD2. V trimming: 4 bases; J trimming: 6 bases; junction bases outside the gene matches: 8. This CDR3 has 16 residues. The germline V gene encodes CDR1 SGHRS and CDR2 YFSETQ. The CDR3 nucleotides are TGCGCCAGCAGCCGCGGACTAGCGGGAGTGGGGGATACGCAGTATTTT. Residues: CASSRGLAGVGDTQYF. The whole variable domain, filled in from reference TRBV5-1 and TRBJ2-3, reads KAGVTQTPRYLIKTRGQQVTLSCSPISGHRSVSWYQQTPGQGLQFLFEYFSETQRNKGNFPGRFSGRQFSNSRSEMNVSTLELGDSALYLCASSRGLAGVGDTQYFGPGTRLTVL.

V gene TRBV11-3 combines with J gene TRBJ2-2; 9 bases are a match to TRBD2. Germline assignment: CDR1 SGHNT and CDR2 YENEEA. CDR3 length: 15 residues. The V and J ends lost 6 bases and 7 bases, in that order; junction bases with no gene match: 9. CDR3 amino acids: CASRSGTSSGGELFF. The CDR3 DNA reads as TGTGCCAGCAGGTCCGGGACTAGCTCTGGCGGGGAGCTGTTTTTT.

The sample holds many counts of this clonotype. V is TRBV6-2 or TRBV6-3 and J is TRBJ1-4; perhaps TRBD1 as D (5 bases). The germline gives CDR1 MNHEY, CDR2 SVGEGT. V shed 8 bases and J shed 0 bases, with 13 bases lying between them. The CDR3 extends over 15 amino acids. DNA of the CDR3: TGTGCCAGCGGGGGTCGGACTGCAACTAATGAAAAACTGTTTTTT. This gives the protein CASGGRTATNEKLFF.

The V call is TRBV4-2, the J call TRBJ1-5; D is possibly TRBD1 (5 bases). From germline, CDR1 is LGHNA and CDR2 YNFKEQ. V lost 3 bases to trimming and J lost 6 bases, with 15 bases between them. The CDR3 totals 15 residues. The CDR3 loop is CASSQGPGERQPQHF. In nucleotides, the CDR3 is TGTGCCAGCAGCCAGGGACCGGGGGAACGTCAGCCCCAGCATTTT.

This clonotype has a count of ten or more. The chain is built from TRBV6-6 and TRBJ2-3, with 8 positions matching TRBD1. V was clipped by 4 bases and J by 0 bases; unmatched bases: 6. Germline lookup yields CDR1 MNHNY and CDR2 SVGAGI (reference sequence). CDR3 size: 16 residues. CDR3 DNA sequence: TGTGCCAGCAGTTCAACCGGACAGGGTAGCACAGATACGCAGTATTTT. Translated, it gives CASSSTGQGSTDTQYF.

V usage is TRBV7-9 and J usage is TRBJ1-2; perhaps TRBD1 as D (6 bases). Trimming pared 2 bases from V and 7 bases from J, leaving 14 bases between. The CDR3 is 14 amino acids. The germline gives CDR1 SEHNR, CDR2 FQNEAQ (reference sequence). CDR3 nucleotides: TGTGCCAGCAGCTTAATCAGGACAGAATCTGGCTACACCTTC. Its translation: CASSLIRTESGYTF.

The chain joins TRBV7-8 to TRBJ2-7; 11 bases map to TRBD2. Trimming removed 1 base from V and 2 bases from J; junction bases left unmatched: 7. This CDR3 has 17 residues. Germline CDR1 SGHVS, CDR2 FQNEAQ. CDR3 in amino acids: CASSLDASGRMAYEQYF. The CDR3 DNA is TGTGCCAGCAGCTTAGACGCTAGCGGGAGGATGGCCTACGAGCAGTACTTC.

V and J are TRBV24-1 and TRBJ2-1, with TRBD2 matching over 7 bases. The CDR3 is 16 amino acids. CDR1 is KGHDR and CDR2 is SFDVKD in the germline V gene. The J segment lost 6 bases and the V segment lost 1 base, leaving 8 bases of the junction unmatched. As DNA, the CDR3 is TGTGCCACCAGTGATTTAGCGGGGAGAGCTGGCAATGAGCAGTTCTTC. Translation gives CATSDLAGRAGNEQFF.

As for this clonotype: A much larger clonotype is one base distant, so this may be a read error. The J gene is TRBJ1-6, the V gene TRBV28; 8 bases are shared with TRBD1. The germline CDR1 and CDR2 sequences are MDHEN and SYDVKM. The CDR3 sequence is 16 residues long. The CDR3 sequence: CASIFRGQGRNSPPHF. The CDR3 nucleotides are TGTGCCAGCATCTTCAGGGGGCAGGGTAGGAATTCACCCCCCCACTTT.

The CDR3 DNA reads TGTGCCATCATGAAGGGGGGCCCCGGGGAGCTGTTTTTT. It codes for CAIMKGGPGELFF. V usage is TRBV10-3 and J usage is TRBJ2-2; D possibly matches TRBD1 or TRBD2 (6 bases each). The CDR3 spans 13 residues. CDR1 and CDR2 (germline): ENHRY, SYGVKD. V gave up 7 bases and J gave up 6 bases, with 12 bases separating them.

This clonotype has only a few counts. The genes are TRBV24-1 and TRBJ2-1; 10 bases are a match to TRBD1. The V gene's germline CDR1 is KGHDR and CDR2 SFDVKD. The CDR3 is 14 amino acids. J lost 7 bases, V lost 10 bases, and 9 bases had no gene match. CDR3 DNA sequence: TGTGCCACTCACGGGACAGGGGCTGGGAATGAGCAGTTCTTC. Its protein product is CATHGTGAGNEQFF.

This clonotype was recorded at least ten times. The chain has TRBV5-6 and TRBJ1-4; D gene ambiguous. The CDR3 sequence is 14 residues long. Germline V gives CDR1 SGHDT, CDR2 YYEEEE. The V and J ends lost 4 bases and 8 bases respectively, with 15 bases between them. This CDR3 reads CASSPRGVGEKLFF. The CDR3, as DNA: TGTGCCAGCAGCCCCCGGGGTGTGGGGGAAAAACTGTTTTTT.

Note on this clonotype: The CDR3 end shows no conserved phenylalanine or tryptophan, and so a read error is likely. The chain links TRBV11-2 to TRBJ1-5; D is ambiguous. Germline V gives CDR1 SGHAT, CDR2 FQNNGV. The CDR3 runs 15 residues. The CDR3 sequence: CASSLRRDSNQHQHL. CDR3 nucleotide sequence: TGTGCCAGCAGCTTACGAAGGGATAGCAATCAGCACCAGCATCTT.

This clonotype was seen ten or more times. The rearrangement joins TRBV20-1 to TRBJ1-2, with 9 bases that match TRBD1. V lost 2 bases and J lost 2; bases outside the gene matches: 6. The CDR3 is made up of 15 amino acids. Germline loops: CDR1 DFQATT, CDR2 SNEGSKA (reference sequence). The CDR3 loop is CSARFGQGLNYGYTF. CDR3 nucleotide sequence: TGCAGTGCTAGATTCGGACAGGGGCTAAACTATGGCTACACCTTC.

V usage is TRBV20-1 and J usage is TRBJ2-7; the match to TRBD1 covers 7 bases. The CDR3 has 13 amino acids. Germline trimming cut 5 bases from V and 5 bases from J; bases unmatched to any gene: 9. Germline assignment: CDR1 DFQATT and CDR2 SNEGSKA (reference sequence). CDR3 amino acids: CSAYRGSADEQYF. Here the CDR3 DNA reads TGCAGTGCTTACAGGGGTTCCGCCGACGAGCAGTACTTC.

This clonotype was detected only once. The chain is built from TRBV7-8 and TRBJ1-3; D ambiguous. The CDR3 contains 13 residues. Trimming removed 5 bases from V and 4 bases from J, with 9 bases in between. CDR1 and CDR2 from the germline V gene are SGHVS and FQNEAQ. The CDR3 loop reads CASSRRNGNTIYF. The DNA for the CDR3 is TGTGCCAGCAGCCGACGGAACGGAAACACCATATATTTT.

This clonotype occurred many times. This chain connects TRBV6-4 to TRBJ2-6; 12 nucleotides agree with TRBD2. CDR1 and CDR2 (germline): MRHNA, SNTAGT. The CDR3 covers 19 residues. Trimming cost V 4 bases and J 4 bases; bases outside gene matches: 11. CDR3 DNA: TGTGCCAGCAGTGGTTCGACTAGCGGGAGTTTAGACGGGGCCAACGTCCTGACTTTC. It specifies CASSGSTSGSLDGANVLTF.

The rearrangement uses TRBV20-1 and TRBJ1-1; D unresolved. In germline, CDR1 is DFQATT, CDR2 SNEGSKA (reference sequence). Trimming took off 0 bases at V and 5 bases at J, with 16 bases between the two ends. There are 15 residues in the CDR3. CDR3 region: CSARDQRGLGTEAFF. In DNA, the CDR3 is TGCAGTGCTAGAGATCAACGTGGTCTAGGGACTGAAGCTTTCTTT.

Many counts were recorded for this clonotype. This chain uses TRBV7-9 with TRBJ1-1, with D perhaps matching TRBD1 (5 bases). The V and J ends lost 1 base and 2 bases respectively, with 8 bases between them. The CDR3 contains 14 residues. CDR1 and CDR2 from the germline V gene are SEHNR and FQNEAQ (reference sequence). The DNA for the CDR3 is TGTGCCAGCAGCTTAGGACAGACCAACACTGAAGCTTTCTTT. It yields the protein CASSLGQTNTEAFF.

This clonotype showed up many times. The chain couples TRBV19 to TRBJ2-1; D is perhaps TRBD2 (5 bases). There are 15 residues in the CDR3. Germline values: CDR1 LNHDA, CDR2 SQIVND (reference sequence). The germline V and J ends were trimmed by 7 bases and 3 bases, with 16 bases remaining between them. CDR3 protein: CASTTGNVYYNEQFF. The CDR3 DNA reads TGTGCCAGTACCACGGGGAACGTGTACTACAATGAGCAGTTCTTC.

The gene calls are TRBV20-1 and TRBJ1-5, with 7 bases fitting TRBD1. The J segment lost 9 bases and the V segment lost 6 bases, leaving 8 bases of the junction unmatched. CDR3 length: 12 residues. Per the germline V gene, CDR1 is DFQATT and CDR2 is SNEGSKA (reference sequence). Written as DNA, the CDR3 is TGCAGTGCCAGACAGGGCTCTGGGCCCCAGCATTTT. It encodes CSARQGSGPQHF.

CDR3 loop: CASSLADRAPAYGYTF. CDR3 in DNA: TGTGCCAGCAGCTTAGCAGACAGGGCACCCGCCTATGGCTACACCTTC. The chain has TRBV7-6 and TRBJ1-2, with 7 bases that match TRBD1. There are 16 residues in the CDR3. The trim removed 0 bases at V and 4 bases at J, leaving 8 bases unmatched. Per germline, CDR1 SGHVS and CDR2 FNYEAQ.

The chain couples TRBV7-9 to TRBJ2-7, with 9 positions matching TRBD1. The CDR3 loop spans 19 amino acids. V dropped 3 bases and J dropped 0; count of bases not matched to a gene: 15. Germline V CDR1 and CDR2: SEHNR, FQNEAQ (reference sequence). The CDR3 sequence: CASSLQNRGPGGSSYEQYF. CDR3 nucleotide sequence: TGTGCCAGCAGCTTGCAGAACAGGGGGCCTGGGGGTAGCTCCTACGAGCAGTACTTC.

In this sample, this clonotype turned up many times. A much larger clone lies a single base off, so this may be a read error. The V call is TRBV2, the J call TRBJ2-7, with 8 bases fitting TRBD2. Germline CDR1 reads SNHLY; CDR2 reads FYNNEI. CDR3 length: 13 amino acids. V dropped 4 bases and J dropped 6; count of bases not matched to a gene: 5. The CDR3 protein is CASSGGAGGEQYF. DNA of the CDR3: TGTGCCAGCAGTGGAGGGGCGGGAGGCGAGCAGTACTTC.